One sample yielded the 23 T cell receptor beta chains listed below, sequenced in a study of blood T cell repertoires in COVID-19. The method was immunoSEQ multiplex PCR; TCRdb's version includes in-frame clones alone and lacks a portion of them. The sample lists 200,000 to 300,000 clones; more than 85% were seen once. The sequenced sample consisted of peripheral blood. The receptors here all came from a woman in her sixties with COVID-19, enrolled during active disease.

The chain links TRBV5-1 to TRBJ1-2, with a possible D match to TRBD1 (5 bases). The germline gives CDR1 SGHRS, CDR2 YFSETQ. The length of the CDR3 is 15 residues. Trimming shortened V by 0 bases and J by 5 bases, and 14 bases separated the two germline ends. The CDR3 loop reads CASSLAGTPEYGYTF. In DNA form, the CDR3 reads TGCGCCAGCAGCTTGGCAGGGACTCCGGAATATGGCTACACCTTC.

The chain recombines TRBV30 with TRBJ1-6; TRBD1 matches at 9 bases. Germline-derived CDR1 and CDR2 are GTSNPN and SVGIG (reference sequence). There are 15 residues in the CDR3. The junction had 7 bases not matched to a gene; V was cut back by 3 bases and J by 7 bases. The DNA of the CDR3 is TGTGCCTGGAGACAATCCGGGACAGGGAATTCACCCCTCCACTTT. Its translation is CAWRQSGTGNSPLHF.

This rearrangement joins TRBV18 to TRBJ1-2; D gene unclear. The CDR3 has 12 residues. Trimming stripped 3 bases from V and 4 bases from J, with 6 bases between. Germline V gene sequence: CDR1 KGHSH, CDR2 LQKENI. CDR3 residues: CASSPAGYGYTF. The CDR3 region has the DNA TGTGCCAGCTCACCCGCCGGCTATGGCTACACCTTC.

V and J are TRBV19 and TRBJ1-5; D is perhaps TRBD1 (6 bases). The CDR3 consists of 17 residues. V lost 1 base and J 3 bases, leaving 16 bases between the germline ends. Germline values: CDR1 LNHDA, CDR2 SQIVND (reference sequence). In nucleotides, the CDR3 is TGTGCCAGTAGTATAGGTCGTGGTGACAGGTCCAATCAGCCCCAGCATTTT. Amino acids: CASSIGRGDRSNQPQHF.

The chain joins TRBV27 to TRBJ1-1, with 7 bases aligning to TRBD1. Germline values: CDR1 MNHEY, CDR2 SMNVEV (reference sequence). V was pared by 6 bases and J by 4 bases, with 8 bases of the junction left unmatched. The CDR3 sequence is 14 residues long. CDR3 protein: CASSQTGLFTEAFF. CDR3 nucleotide sequence: TGTGCCAGCAGCCAGACAGGGCTCTTCACTGAAGCTTTCTTT.

This clone was observed a single time. The chain couples TRBV18 to TRBJ2-5; weak D call: TRBD2 (5 bases). This CDR3 has 13 amino acids. V was clipped by 3 bases and J by 10 bases, with 15 bases between them. Per the germline V gene, CDR1 is KGHSH and CDR2 is LQKENI. The CDR3 bases are TGTGCCAGCTCACCCCCAAGTAGCGTAGGCCAGTACTTC. Translated, it gives CASSPPSSVGQYF. Complete variable domain (other parts from reference TRBV18 and TRBJ2-5): NAGVMQNPRHLVRRRGQEARLRCSPMKGHSHVYWYRQLPEEGLKFMVYLQKENIIDESGMPKERFSAEFPKEGPSILRIQQVVRGDSAAYFCASSPPSSVGQYFGPGTRLLVL.

This clone occurred a few times. This chain links TRBV9 with TRBJ1-5; D not certain. There are 16 residues in the CDR3. The germline V and J ends were trimmed by 4 bases and 3 bases, with 17 bases remaining between them. From germline, CDR1 is SGDLS and CDR2 YYNGEE. For the CDR3, the DNA is TGTGCCAGCAGCCCCGGAGGAGGACGGGACAATCAGCCCCAGCATTTT. It translates to CASSPGGGRDNQPQHF.

V gene TRBV7-9 combines with J gene TRBJ2-1; 9 bases map to TRBD2. CDR1 SEHNR and CDR2 FQNEAQ come from the germline V gene (reference sequence). This CDR3 spans 19 amino acids. V dropped 3 bases and J dropped 5; count of bases not matched to a gene: 17. CDR3 in amino acids: CASSFGLAGSWYLDNEQFF. As DNA, the CDR3 is TGTGCCAGCAGCTTCGGGCTAGCGGGATCCTGGTATTTGGACAATGAGCAGTTCTTC. The full variable domain, its missing parts supplied by reference TRBV7-9 and TRBJ2-1, is DTGVSQNPRHKITKRGQNVTFRCDPISEHNRLYWYRQTLGQGPEFLTYFQNEAQLEKSRLLSDRFSAERPKGSFSTLEIQRTEQGDSAMYLCASSFGLAGSWYLDNEQFFGPGTRLTVL.

The chain combines TRBV9 with TRBJ2-7; TRBD2 matches 10 bases. Looked up from germline, CDR1 is SGDLS and CDR2 is YYNGEE. The CDR3 contains 15 residues. V dropped 0 bases and J dropped 3; count of bases not matched to a gene: 3. The CDR3 is CASSVGTSGDYEQYF. Written as DNA, the CDR3 is TGTGCCAGCAGCGTAGGCACTAGCGGGGACTACGAGCAGTACTTC.

The V and J genes are TRBV28 and TRBJ1-1; the D is unclear. This CDR3 has 14 residues. The germline V gene encodes CDR1 MDHEN and CDR2 SYDVKM. V was cut by 3 bases and J by 1 base, with 9 bases left in between. CDR3: CASSFVLPNTEAFF. The CDR3 nucleotides read TGTGCCAGCAGTTTCGTACTCCCGAACACTGAAGCTTTCTTT.

As DNA, the CDR3 is TGTGCCAGCAGCCAAGATCGGGGTCCCGACTATAATTCACCCCTCCACTTT. This translates into CASSQDRGPDYNSPLHF. The rearrangement joins TRBV3-1 (or the pseudogene TRBV3-2) to TRBJ1-6, with unresolved D. V lost 0 bases and J lost 3, with 12 bases in between. The CDR3 spans 17 residues. The V gene's germline CDR1 is LGHDT and CDR2 YNNKEL (reference sequence).

Remarks on this clone: Other DNA sequences from this sample encode an identical CDR3 as well. The chain employs TRBV29-1 and TRBJ2-7, with 9 bases fitting TRBD1. Unmatched junction bases numbered 2, after V lost 1 base and J lost 4 bases. The CDR3 covers 13 residues. CDR1 and CDR2 (germline): SQVTM, ANQGSEA. The CDR3 reads CSVEGQGGYEQYF. The CDR3 nucleotides read TGCAGCGTTGAAGGACAGGGGGGTTACGAGCAGTACTTC.

The V gene is TRBV6-6, the J gene TRBJ2-7, with TRBD2 as a possible D gene (5 bases). This CDR3 has 12 amino acids. V was cut by 4 bases and J by 11 bases, with 15 bases left in between. Per the germline V gene, CDR1 is MNHNY and CDR2 is SVGAGI (reference sequence). The CDR3 reads CASSSAPDGEYF. In DNA form, the CDR3 reads TGTGCCAGCAGTTCCGCCCCGGACGGGGAGTACTTC.

The chain recombines TRBV4-2 with TRBJ1-2; 9 nucleotides line up with TRBD1. CDR3 size: 17 residues. V lost 1 base and J lost 4; bases outside the gene matches: 10. Germline lookup yields CDR1 LGHNA and CDR2 YNFKEQ. DNA of the CDR3: TGTGCCAGCAGCCAAGCGAGAAGGACAGGGGTTGGCTATGGCTACACCTTC. Translating gives CASSQARRTGVGYGYTF.

The chain couples TRBV28 to TRBJ1-3, with TRBD1 matching over 7 bases. Germline V gene data show CDR1 as MDHEN and CDR2 as SYDVKM. The length of the CDR3 is 14 residues. Trimming took 5 bases from V and 5 from J; bases not matched to a gene: 6. The CDR3 sequence: CASSRQGARNTIYF. The CDR3 bases are TGTGCCAGCAGTAGACAGGGAGCCCGAAACACCATATATTTT.

To note about this clone: The sample contains more than one DNA sequence encoding this CDR3. The chain carries TRBV9 and TRBJ1-3; TRBD1 is a possible D gene (5 bases). V was cut by 0 bases and J by 3 bases, with 7 bases left in between. Germline CDR1 SGDLS, CDR2 YYNGEE. This CDR3 is 14 amino acids long. CDR3 residues: CASSVGGDGNTIYF. The CDR3 DNA reads TGTGCCAGCAGCGTAGGGGGGGATGGAAACACCATATATTTT.

The chain couples TRBV5-1 to TRBJ2-1; D ambiguous. The V gene's germline CDR1 is SGHRS and CDR2 YFSETQ. V was trimmed by 1 base and J by 0 bases, leaving 8 bases between them. This CDR3 comprises 15 residues. CDR3 sequence: CASSLTVGSYNEQFF. In DNA, the CDR3 is TGCGCCAGCAGCTTGACAGTGGGCTCCTACAATGAGCAGTTCTTC.

This clone has only a few counts. This chain links TRBV5-6 with TRBJ2-3, with 9 bases aligning to TRBD1. The CDR3 totals 17 residues. The V gene end was trimmed by 0 bases and the J gene end by 6 bases; junction bases not matched to a gene: 11. CDR1 is SGHDT and CDR2 is YYEEEE in the germline V gene. CDR3 DNA: TGTGCCAGCAGCTTGGTGGTTCGGGGACAGGGATGGGATACGCAGTATTTT. Protein: CASSLVVRGQGWDTQYF.

This clone was found a few times. The DNA for the CDR3 is TGCGCCAGCAGCTTGGACTCCGGGACAGGGGGTATTTCACCCCTCCACTTT. Translated: CASSLDSGTGGISPLHF. J is TRBJ1-6 and V is TRBV5-1, with 11 bases matching TRBD1. The CDR3 extends over 17 amino acids. Germline values: CDR1 SGHRS, CDR2 YFSETQ. V shed 0 bases, J shed 9 bases, and the junction held 8 bases outside the gene matches.

The chain couples TRBV28 to TRBJ1-5, with unresolved D. Germline V CDR1 and CDR2: MDHEN, SYDVKM. CDR3 size: 13 residues. The ends were cut back, 6 bases at V and 4 bases at J, with 10 bases in the middle. The DNA for the CDR3 is TGTGCCAGCAGAGCCCACGGGAATCAGCCCCAGCATTTT. As protein: CASRAHGNQPQHF.

The V call is TRBV2, the J call TRBJ1-4; a weak D match, TRBD1 (6 bases). Germline CDR1 SNHLY, CDR2 FYNNEI. This CDR3 is 13 amino acids long. The ends were cut back, 6 bases at V and 8 bases at J, with 13 bases in the middle. This CDR3 reads CASSVQGREKLFF. The CDR3 DNA is TGTGCCAGCAGCGTACAGGGAAGGGAAAAACTGTTTTTT.

The gene calls are TRBV29-1 and TRBJ2-7; no clear D gene. V was shortened by 6 bases and J by 3 bases, with 9 bases between the two germline ends. CDR3 length: 11 residues. Germline loops: CDR1 SQVTM, CDR2 ANQGSEA. The CDR3, as DNA: TGCAGCGTCACTAACTACTACGAGCAGTACTTC. Encoded protein: CSVTNYYEQYF.

This chain connects TRBV5-1 to TRBJ2-2; the match to TRBD1 covers 7 bases. With 7 bases clipped from V and 3 bases from J, the junction kept 6 bases outside the gene matches. This CDR3 region has 14 residues. CDR1 and CDR2 from the germline V gene are SGHRS and YFSETQ. This CDR3 reads CASQQGSDTGELFF. DNA of the CDR3: TGCGCCAGCCAACAGGGGTCGGACACCGGGGAGCTGTTTTTT.